Each of the 3 T cell receptor beta chains below was sequenced from the same sample in a study of shared clonotypes between healthy human individuals. Measured with immunoSEQ multiplex PCR; TCRdb has only the in-frame clones, and not every one. The sample contains around 370,000 clones, about 96% of which appear only once. The sequencing sample was made of memory CD8+ T cells sorted from blood. The subset is: CD45RO+ cells pooled with CCR7-negative TemRA cells. The receptors originated from a man in his thirties or forties in good health.

This rearrangement joins TRBV6-5 to TRBJ2-3, with TRBD2 matching 7 bases. Trimming took 6 bases from V and 5 from J; bases not matched to a gene: 11. Germline values: CDR1 MNHEY, CDR2 SVGAGI. CDR3 length: 15 amino acids. The CDR3 region has the DNA TGTGCCAGCAGCCATTTGGGCGGGAGTGGAGATACGCAGTATTTT. Protein product: CASSHLGGSGDTQYF.

J is TRBJ2-1 and V is TRBV7-2; D may be TRBD1 or TRBD2 (5 bases each). The germline CDR1 and CDR2 sequences are SGHTA and FQGNSA. Trimming removed 1 base from V and 4 bases from J, with 14 bases in between. This CDR3 is built from 16 residues. CDR3 loop: CASSLGLGRPYNEQFF. The CDR3 DNA follows: TGTGCCAGCAGCTTAGGGTTGGGACGACCTTACAATGAGCAGTTCTTC.

The CDR3 region has the DNA TGTGCCAGCAGTGACAGTAACTATGGCTACACCTTC. Protein sequence: CASSDSNYGYTF. The chain couples TRBV2 to TRBJ1-2; D is unclear. CDR1 and CDR2 (germline): SNHLY, FYNNEI. This CDR3 comprises 12 residues. The germline V and J ends were trimmed by 3 bases and 1 base, with 3 bases remaining between them.